The 21 T cell receptor beta chains given below trace back to one sample, sequenced in a study of T cell changes during pregnancy in multiple sclerosis. The data were produced by immunoSEQ multiplex PCR, yet TCRdb's version contains in-frame clones alone and is incomplete. The sample records under 70,000 clones, 92% being singletons. Material: peripheral blood, obtained in the third trimester of pregnancy. The receptors originated from a female donor in good health, enrolled as a control in a pregnancy study.

V is TRBV5-1 and J is TRBJ1-4, with D perhaps TRBD1 (5 bases). CDR3 length: 15 residues. V shed 4 bases and J shed 7 bases, with 17 bases lying between them. Germline lookup yields CDR1 SGHRS and CDR2 YFSETQ. The CDR3: CASSPAGVIGEKLFF. CDR3 in DNA: TGCGCCAGCAGCCCGGCGGGGGTAATTGGTGAAAAACTGTTTTTT.

The V gene is TRBV5-4, the J gene TRBJ2-3, with a tentative D call TRBD2 (6 bases). The CDR3 runs 14 residues. Germline CDR1 SGHNT, CDR2 YYREEE (reference sequence). V lost 0 bases, J lost 4 bases, and 9 bases lay in between. The CDR3 sequence: CASSLAEGADTQYF. The CDR3 DNA reads TGTGCCAGCAGCTTGGCGGAGGGTGCAGATACGCAGTATTTT.

The chain links TRBV18 to TRBJ2-3; D unclear. V was cut by 3 bases and J by 3 bases, with 16 bases left in between. Germline CDR1 and CDR2: KGHSH and LQKENI. The CDR3 totals 16 residues. The CDR3 here is CASSPLSIQRTDTQYF. The CDR3 bases are TGTGCCAGCTCACCTCTCTCAATTCAACGGACAGATACGCAGTATTTT.

This chain connects TRBV11-2 to TRBJ2-7; 7 positions agree with TRBD2. The V gene's germline CDR1 is SGHAT and CDR2 FQNNGV. The CDR3 spans 14 residues. Trimming removed 2 bases from V and 6 bases from J; junction bases left unmatched: 7. DNA for the CDR3: TGTGCCAGCAGCTTAACGGGGGGTAGGGGCGAGCAGTACTTC. Encoded protein: CASSLTGGRGEQYF.

This chain connects TRBV5-1 to TRBJ1-2; tentatively, D is TRBD1 (6 bases). V lost 4 bases and J lost 2, with 12 bases in between. Germline V gives CDR1 SGHRS, CDR2 YFSETQ. CDR3 length: 14 amino acids. The CDR3 DNA is TGCGCCAGCAGCATCGGCCAGGGGAACTATGGCTACACCTTC. Translating it yields CASSIGQGNYGYTF. The full variable domain, completed using reference TRBV5-1 and TRBJ1-2, is KAGVTQTPRYLIKTRGQQVTLSCSPISGHRSVSWYQQTPGQGLQFLFEYFSETQRNKGNFPGRFSGRQFSNSRSEMNVSTLELGDSALYLCASSIGQGNYGYTFGSGTRLTVV.

The chain couples TRBV28 to TRBJ1-5; D unresolved. The germline V gene has CDR1 MDHEN and CDR2 SYDVKM. CDR3 length: 14 residues. Trimming pared 3 bases from V and 5 bases from J, leaving 11 bases between. In nucleotides, the CDR3 is TGTGCCAGCAGTTTGTTACCAAGCTATCAGCCCCAGCATTTT. It is translated as CASSLLPSYQPQHF.

The DNA of the CDR3 is TGCAGCGTTGCCGAAATACGGGGAGAATTTGGCGAGCAGTACTTC. Its protein product is CSVAEIRGEFGEQYF. V is TRBV29-1 and J is TRBJ2-7, with TRBD2 as a possible D gene (5 bases). This CDR3 is 15 amino acids long. Trimming took 4 bases from V and 6 from J, leaving 22 bases between them. Germline assignment: CDR1 SQVTM and CDR2 ANQGSEA.

The rearrangement joins TRBV19 to TRBJ1-5, with 10 bases that match TRBD1. With 3 bases clipped from V and 5 bases from J, the junction kept 7 bases outside the gene matches. Germline V CDR1 and CDR2: LNHDA, SQIVND (reference sequence). This CDR3 comprises 16 residues. CDR3 protein: CASSILQTGGHQPQHF. The CDR3 nucleotides read TGTGCCAGTAGTATTCTTCAGACAGGGGGCCATCAGCCCCAGCATTTT.

The chain recombines TRBV6-1 with TRBJ2-5; 9 positions match TRBD1. The trim removed 7 bases at V and 4 bases at J, leaving 10 bases unmatched. The CDR3 runs to 15 residues. Germline V gene lookup returns CDR1 MNHNS and CDR2 SASEGT. The CDR3 coding sequence is TGTGCCAGCACTCTACAGGGGGCGCGAGGAGAGACCCAGTACTTC. Its protein product is CASTLQGARGETQYF.

The CDR3 DNA is TGTGCCAGCAGCCGGCGGGGGGGGCTGGGAGATACGCAGTATTTT. Its translation: CASSRRGGLGDTQYF. The chain employs TRBV9 and TRBJ2-3; TRBD2 aligns across 9 bases. Trimming cost V 4 bases and J 5 bases; bases outside gene matches: 8. Germline CDR1 is SGDLS and CDR2 is YYNGEE. This CDR3 has 15 amino acids. Variable domain in full (rest from reference TRBV9 and TRBJ2-3): DSGVTQTPKHLITATGQRVTLRCSPRSGDLSVYWYQQSLDQGLQFLIQYYNGEERAKGNILERFSAQQFPDLHSELNLSSLELGDSALYFCASSRRGGLGDTQYFGPGTRLTVL.

The chain is built from TRBV15 and TRBJ2-7; no firm D call. This CDR3 is built from 14 residues. The V gene lost 0 bases and the J gene lost 3 bases, with 9 bases spanning the gap. Germline loops: CDR1 LNHNV, CDR2 YYDKDF (reference sequence). The DNA of the CDR3 is TGTGCCACCAGCAGAGATTTGGGCGTCTACGAGCAGTACTTC. This sequence encodes CATSRDLGVYEQYF. Complete variable domain (other parts from reference TRBV15 and TRBJ2-7): DAMVIQNPRYQVTQFGKPVTLSCSQTLNHNVMYWYQQKSSQAPKLLFHYYDKDFNNEADTPDNFQSRRPNTSFCFLDIRSPGLGDTAMYLCATSRDLGVYEQYFGPGTRLTVT.

V is TRBV5-6 and J is TRBJ2-1; perhaps TRBD1 as D (6 bases). The V end lost 1 base, the J end lost 3 bases, and 8 bases lay between the germline ends. The CDR3 length is 14 residues. Germline lookup yields CDR1 SGHDT and CDR2 YYEEEE. The CDR3 spells CASSLTGFYNEQFF. CDR3 in DNA: TGTGCCAGCAGCTTGACAGGGTTCTACAATGAGCAGTTCTTC.

This chain connects TRBV6-1 to TRBJ2-2; D remains unclear. Germline CDR1 is MNHNS and CDR2 is SASEGT. Trimming pared 7 bases from V and 6 bases from J, leaving 15 bases between. There are 14 residues in the CDR3. The DNA for the CDR3 is TGTGCCAGCAACCTAATCTTAGGAGCCGGGGAGCTGTTTTTT. Encoded protein: CASNLILGAGELFF.

The chain joins TRBV30 to TRBJ2-7; D possibly corresponds to TRBD1 (6 bases). The germline CDR1 and CDR2 sequences are GTSNPN and SVGIG (reference sequence). Trimming stripped 3 bases from V and 0 bases from J, with 12 bases between. CDR3 size: 14 residues. Here the CDR3 reads CAWRGWDTSYEQYF. CDR3 DNA sequence: TGTGCCTGGAGAGGTTGGGACACCTCCTACGAGCAGTACTTC.

This clone was seen just once. The J gene is TRBJ2-1, the V gene TRBV15; 8 bases are a match to TRBD2. V shed 0 bases and J 2 bases; nucleotides not matched to a gene: 6. Germline V CDR1 and CDR2: LNHNV, YYDKDF (reference sequence). The CDR3 is 17 residues long. The CDR3 loop reads CATSRDRAGVPYNEQFF. The CDR3 nucleotides are TGTGCCACCAGCAGAGATAGAGCGGGAGTTCCCTACAATGAGCAGTTCTTC.

This chain connects TRBV28 to TRBJ1-1; D ambiguous. V lost 3 bases and J 7 bases, leaving 12 bases between the germline ends. The CDR3 has 13 residues. CDR1 MDHEN and CDR2 SYDVKM come from the germline V gene. CDR3 sequence: CASSFSAAVEAFF. CDR3 nucleotides: TGTGCCAGCAGTTTTTCGGCGGCAGTTGAAGCTTTCTTT. Based on the CDR3 plus reference TRBV28 and TRBJ1-1, the full variable domain is DVKVTQSSRYLVKRTGEKVFLECVQDMDHENMFWYRQDPGLGLRLIYFSYDVKMKEKGDIPEGYSVSREKKERFSLILESASTNQTSMYLCASSFSAAVEAFFGQGTRLTVV.

J is TRBJ2-7 and V is TRBV18; perhaps TRBD2 as D (5 bases). Germline CDR1 KGHSH, CDR2 LQKENI. With 5 bases removed from V and 2 bases from J, the gap between germline ends came to 13 bases. This CDR3 comprises 14 residues. The CDR3 loop is CASSSGLGTYEQYF. CDR3 in DNA: TGTGCCAGCTCATCCGGACTGGGTACCTACGAGCAGTACTTC. Looking up the rest from reference TRBV18 and TRBJ2-7 gives the full variable domain: NAGVMQNPRHLVRRRGQEARLRCSPMKGHSHVYWYRQLPEEGLKFMVYLQKENIIDESGMPKERFSAEFPKEGPSILRIQQVVRGDSAAYFCASSSGLGTYEQYFGPGTRLTVT.

The chain has TRBV27 and TRBJ1-1; D not resolved. The germline V gene has CDR1 MNHEY and CDR2 SMNVEV (reference sequence). This CDR3 is 13 amino acids long. With 3 bases removed from V and 5 bases from J, the gap between germline ends came to 10 bases. Written as DNA, the CDR3 is TGTGCCAGCAGTTTGTTCCGAGCTACTGAAGCTTTCTTT. This gives the protein CASSLFRATEAFF.

This chain uses TRBV7-9 with TRBJ2-5, with D perhaps TRBD1 (6 bases). Deletions cut 10 bases from V and 5 bases from J, with 26 bases between. The CDR3 length is 16 residues. Per the germline V gene, CDR1 is SEHNR and CDR2 is FQNEAQ (reference sequence). In DNA, the CDR3 is TGTGCCACCGAAGCAAGAGGGCCAGGGGCGGCGGAGACCCAGTACTTC. It is translated as CATEARGPGAAETQYF.

The chain is built from TRBV4-1 and TRBJ1-3; D is undetermined. This CDR3 is 14 amino acids long. Germline V gene data show CDR1 as MGHRA and CDR2 as YSYEKL. V gave up 1 base and J gave up 3 bases, with 7 bases separating them. The CDR3 sequence is CASSQVFSGNTIYF. As DNA, the CDR3 is TGCGCCAGCAGCCAAGTCTTTAGTGGAAACACCATATATTTT.

This chain joins TRBV7-9 and TRBJ1-3; 8 bases line up with TRBD1. CDR1 and CDR2 from the germline V gene are SEHNR and FQNEAQ (reference sequence). The CDR3 loop spans 15 amino acids. Unmatched junction bases numbered 4, after V lost 4 bases and J lost 2 bases. CDR3 sequence reads: CASSSIQGAGNTIYF. As DNA, the CDR3 is TGTGCCAGCAGCTCGATACAGGGGGCTGGAAACACCATATATTTT.